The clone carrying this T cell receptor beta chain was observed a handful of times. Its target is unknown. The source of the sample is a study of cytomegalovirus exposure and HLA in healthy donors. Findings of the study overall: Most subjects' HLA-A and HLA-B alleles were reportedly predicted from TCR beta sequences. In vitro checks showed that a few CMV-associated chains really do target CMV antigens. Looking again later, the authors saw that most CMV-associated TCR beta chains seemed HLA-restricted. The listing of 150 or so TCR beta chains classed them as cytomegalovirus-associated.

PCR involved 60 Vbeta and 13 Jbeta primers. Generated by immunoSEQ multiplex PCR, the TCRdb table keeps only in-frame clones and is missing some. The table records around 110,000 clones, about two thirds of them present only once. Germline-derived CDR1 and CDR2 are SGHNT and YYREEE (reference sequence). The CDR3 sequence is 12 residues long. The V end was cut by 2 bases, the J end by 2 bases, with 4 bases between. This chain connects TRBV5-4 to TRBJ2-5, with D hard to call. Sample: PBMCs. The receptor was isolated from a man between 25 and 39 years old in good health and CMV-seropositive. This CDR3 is CASSFTQETQYF. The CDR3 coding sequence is TGTGCCAGCAGCTTCACTCAAGAGACCCAGTACTTC.